This TCR beta chain was retrieved from a study of beta chain features in type 1 diabetes. Study-wide context: Comparable age, gender and cell yields were observed in patients relative to healthy donors.

Comments on this clone: Its antigen is unidentified.

Study-level points and caveats: High-TCR-expressing cells could be over-represented by cDNA sequencing. A moderate, significant TCRB CDR3 shortening appeared in type 1 diabetes across four CD4+ subsets.

Reverse transcribing all isolated RNA meant expressed TCRB transcripts were sequenced. For naive, central memory and regulatory T cell samples, reads averaged around 3.5 million. Data came from immunoSEQ multiplex PCR; TCRdb stores just in-frame clones and leaves some out. The sample contains 200,000 to 300,000 clones, around 13% of which appear only once. Markers CD45RO/CCR7/CD25/CD127/CD95/CD27 served to sort CD4+ naive, central memory, regulatory and stem cell-like memory cells. This receptor was identified in a man between 25 and 39 years old with type 1 diabetes. The source material was naive CD4+ T cells from blood.

Here the CDR3 reads CASSLGDRENTEAFF. The DNA for the CDR3 is TGTGCCAGCAGCTTAGGGGACAGGGAGAACACTGAAGCTTTCTTT. This chain connects TRBV11-3 to TRBJ1-1, with TRBD1 matching over 9 bases. The trim removed 1 base at V and 1 base at J, leaving 1 base unmatched. Germline loops: CDR1 SGHNT, CDR2 YENEEA. The CDR3 is made up of 15 amino acids.